Following are 17 T cell receptor beta chains from one sample sequenced in a study of blood T cell repertoires in COVID-19. Repertoires were generated with immunoSEQ multiplex PCR, while TCRdb's copy carries only in-frame clones and drops some. The sample contains approximately 50,000 clones, more than 80% of which appear only once. Sequencing was performed on peripheral blood. These TCRs come from a man aged 60-69 years with acute or convalescent COVID-19.

The CDR3: CASSLALSNSYEQYF. CDR3 sequence (DNA): TGTGCCAGCAGCTTGGCGTTGAGCAACTCCTACGAGCAGTACTTC. This chain connects TRBV5-4 to TRBJ2-7, with unresolved D. Germline values: CDR1 SGHNT, CDR2 YYREEE (reference sequence). V lost 0 bases to trimming and J lost 0 bases, with 10 bases between them. The CDR3 spans 15 residues.

CDR3 sequence (DNA): TGCGCCAGCGGCCCCACAGGGGGCGAGCAGTACTTC. Its translation is CASGPTGGEQYF. This chain connects TRBV10-1 to TRBJ2-7; 8 bases match TRBD1. V gave up 8 bases and J gave up 6 bases; unmatched junction bases: 6. Germline V CDR1 and CDR2: WNHNN, SYGVQD (reference sequence). The CDR3 contains 12 residues.

The chain combines TRBV4-2 with TRBJ2-7; D unresolved. V lost 0 bases to trimming and J lost 1 base, with 10 bases between them. Germline V lookup: CDR1 LGHNA, CDR2 YNFKEQ. This CDR3 contains 15 residues. In DNA form, the CDR3 reads TGTGCCAGCAGCCAAGAGGGCCTACCTTCCTACGAGCAGTACTTC. Translated: CASSQEGLPSYEQYF.

To note about this clone: A junction boundary mismatches the germline segment, possibly from a read error. In nucleotides, the CDR3 is TGTGCCAGCAGGCAAGCCCATTCAGGGGGGTTCGAAGCTTTCTTT. Its translation is CASRQAHSGGFEAFF. The rearrangement links TRBV3-1 (or the pseudogene TRBV3-2) to TRBJ1-1, with 7 bases lining up with TRBD1. The CDR3 totals 15 residues. CDR1 is LGHDT, CDR2 YNNKEL, per germline (reference sequence).

The CDR3 DNA reads as TGTGCCAGCAGCTTAAATGTGGCGGGGCCATACAATGAGCAGTTCTTC. This gives the protein CASSLNVAGPYNEQFF. The rearrangement uses TRBV5-6 and TRBJ2-1; D perhaps matches TRBD2 (6 bases). V gave up 2 bases and J gave up 4 bases, with 16 bases separating them. This CDR3 has 16 residues. Germline CDR1 SGHDT, CDR2 YYEEEE.

This chain connects TRBV24-1 to TRBJ2-5, with 10 bases aligning to TRBD1. The V segment lost 4 bases and the J segment 2 bases; nucleotides outside the gene matches: 3. Germline V CDR1 and CDR2: KGHDR, SFDVKD. The CDR3 has 15 amino acids. In DNA, the CDR3 is TGTGCCACCAGTGACCGGACAGGGGGTCAAGAGACCCAGTACTTC. This encodes CATSDRTGGQETQYF.

This chain links TRBV2 with TRBJ2-7, with 14 positions matching TRBD2. This CDR3 is 14 amino acids long. J was trimmed by 5 bases and V by 8 bases; bases with no gene match: 5. Germline values: CDR1 SNHLY, CDR2 FYNNEI. CDR3 nucleotide sequence: TGTGCCAGCTCCGGGACTAGCGGGAGAAACGAGCAGTACTTC. Translated: CASSGTSGRNEQYF.

The chain carries TRBV14 and TRBJ2-5, with TRBD2 matching over 14 bases. The CDR3 has 14 residues. Germline V gene data show CDR1 as SGHDN and CDR2 as FVKESK. V lost 4 bases to trimming and J lost 11 bases; unmatched junction nucleotides: 6. The CDR3 region is CASSPGLAGGRQYF. The CDR3 DNA reads TGTGCCAGCAGCCCTGGACTAGCGGGAGGACGGCAGTACTTC.

The genes are TRBV7-2 and TRBJ2-3; 9 bases line up with TRBD2. V trimming: 6 bases; J trimming: 4 bases; junction bases outside the gene matches: 8. This CDR3 region has 15 residues. CDR1 and CDR2 from the germline V gene are SGHTA and FQGNSA. The CDR3 sequence: CASSPSVAGADTQYF. CDR3 DNA: TGTGCCAGCAGTCCTTCGGTAGCGGGAGCAGATACGCAGTATTTT.

V gene TRBV18 combines with J gene TRBJ1-5; TRBD1 agrees at 8 bases. Trimming at V came to 2 bases and at J to 0 bases, leaving 3 bases not matched to a gene. Germline V lookup: CDR1 KGHSH, CDR2 LQKENI. This CDR3 comprises 16 residues. The CDR3 coding sequence is TGTGCCAGCTCACCAGACAGGGGAAATAGCAATCAGCCCCAGCATTTT. Translated, it gives CASSPDRGNSNQPQHF.

This clone has a single count. This chain joins TRBV9 and TRBJ2-7; 11 bases match TRBD2. The CDR3 is 15 amino acids. Germline CDR1 and CDR2: SGDLS and YYNGEE. The junction had 3 bases not matched to a gene; V was cut back by 4 bases and J by 0 bases. The DNA for the CDR3 is TGTGCCAGCAGCTCTAGCGGGAGGTACTCCTACGAGCAGTACTTC. It codes for CASSSSGRYSYEQYF.

The chain has TRBV5-1 and TRBJ2-1; 7 bases are shared with TRBD2. The ends lost 0 bases at V and 1 base at J; junction bases unmatched: 4. CDR1 is SGHRS, CDR2 YFSETQ, per germline. This CDR3 contains 16 residues. The CDR3 sequence is CASSLDVAGSYNEQFF. DNA for the CDR3: TGCGCCAGCAGCTTGGACGTAGCGGGTTCCTACAATGAGCAGTTCTTC.

In this sample, this clone turned up a few times. This chain connects TRBV2 to TRBJ1-2, with D unresolved. Germline V gene data show CDR1 as SNHLY and CDR2 as FYNNEI. V gave up 3 bases and J gave up 4 bases, with 12 bases separating them. The CDR3 sequence is 14 residues long. CDR3 residues: CASSDPRPSYGYTF. In nucleotides, the CDR3 is TGTGCCAGCAGTGATCCCAGGCCGAGCTATGGCTACACCTTC. The whole variable domain, remainder taken from reference TRBV2 and TRBJ1-2, is EPEVTQTPSHQVTQMGQEVILRCVPISNHLYFYWYRQILGQKVEFLVSFYNNEISEKSEIFDDQFSVERPDGSNFTLKIRSTKLEDSAMYFCASSDPRPSYGYTFGSGTRLTVV.

The V call is TRBV5-1, the J call TRBJ2-1; TRBD2 matches 8 bases. Trimming cost V 2 bases and J 5 bases; bases outside gene matches: 3. Germline V lookup: CDR1 SGHRS, CDR2 YFSETQ. The length of the CDR3 is 14 residues. The CDR3 DNA sequence: TGCGCCAGCAGCTTTCTAGCGGGCGACAATGAGCAGTTCTTC. Residues: CASSFLAGDNEQFF.

The rearrangement links TRBV28 to TRBJ2-2; tentatively, D is TRBD2 (5 bases). This CDR3 spans 15 amino acids. Germline CDR1 reads MDHEN; CDR2 reads SYDVKM. V was shortened by 2 bases and J by 5 bases, with 12 bases between the two germline ends. The CDR3 sequence: CASSLGTRSTGELFF. The CDR3 DNA follows: TGTGCCAGCAGTTTAGGTACTAGATCTACCGGGGAGCTGTTTTTT. Looking up the rest from reference TRBV28 and TRBJ2-2 gives the full variable domain: DVKVTQSSRYLVKRTGEKVFLECVQDMDHENMFWYRQDPGLGLRLIYFSYDVKMKEKGDIPEGYSVSREKKERFSLILESASTNQTSMYLCASSLGTRSTGELFFGEGSRLTVL.

This clone showed up just once. V gene TRBV6-5 combines with J gene TRBJ2-2; 8 positions agree with TRBD1. This CDR3 comprises 15 residues. Germline V gene data show CDR1 as MNHEY and CDR2 as SVGAGI. Losses at the gene ends were 6 bases for V and 0 bases for J; bases not matched to a gene: 3. CDR3 amino acids: CASSLQGANTGELFF. The CDR3 nucleotides are TGTGCCAGCAGCCTACAGGGGGCGAACACCGGGGAGCTGTTTTTT.

The rearrangement uses TRBV2 and TRBJ2-5, with D possibly TRBD2 on 6 matching bases. With 4 bases removed from V and 4 bases from J, the gap between germline ends came to 7 bases. CDR1 and CDR2 from the germline V gene are SNHLY and FYNNEI. The CDR3 is 12 amino acids. The CDR3 region has the DNA TGTGCCAGCAGTGGACTAGTAGAGACCCAGTACTTC. Its protein is CASSGLVETQYF.